The 15 T cell receptor beta chains presented below share a single source sample, sequenced in a study of T cell repertoires in cytomegalovirus infection. A single record per CDR3 protein comes from TCRdb applying MiXCR to the reads. The sample lists some 500,000 distinct CDR3 sequences, over 35% seen once, with roughly 50% in the top ten. These TCRs are of unknown antigen specificity. Sample: cultured PBMCs, taken from culture after CMV antigen stimulation. Receptors were obtained from a human donor in good health (CMV status not recorded). Some clones in this sample may be carry-over from other donors' samples.

This clonotype came up a few times. The chain employs TRBV7-2 and TRBJ2-2; 7 bases line up with TRBD2. The germline gives CDR1 SGHTA, CDR2 FQGNSA. After removal of 5 bases from V and 4 bases from J, the junction contained 10 bases not matched to a gene. The CDR3 is 16 amino acids. In nucleotides, the CDR3 is TGTGCCAGCAGCCGCTGGAGCGGGGTGGGCACCGGGGAGCTGTTTTTT. Its protein product is CASSRWSGVGTGELFF.

This chain uses TRBV5-6 with TRBJ2-1, with TRBD2 identical over 8 bases. V was pared by 2 bases and J by 7 bases, with 8 bases of the junction left unmatched. Germline CDR1 reads SGHDT; CDR2 reads YYEEEE. CDR3 length: 15 residues. The CDR3 DNA reads as TGTGCCAGCAGCTTCGCAGCGGGAGCAGAGAATGAGCAGTTCTTC. Residues: CASSFAAGAENEQFF.

V usage is TRBV29-1 and J usage is TRBJ2-4; D not certain. Germline loops: CDR1 SQVTM, CDR2 ANQGSEA. This CDR3 spans 13 amino acids. Trimming removed 7 bases at V and 0 bases at J, with 10 bases between. The CDR3 is CSASAVAKNIQYF. DNA for the CDR3: TGCAGCGCCAGTGCCGTAGCCAAAAACATTCAGTACTTC.

The V gene is TRBV7-9, the J gene TRBJ1-2; D remains unclear. Germline lookup yields CDR1 SEHNR and CDR2 FQNEAQ (reference sequence). Trimming removed 7 bases from V and 0 bases from J, with 15 bases in between. The CDR3 loop spans 15 amino acids. In DNA form, the CDR3 reads TGTGCCAGCACCATTCAGGATTTCTCTAACTATGGCTACACCTTC. Its protein product is CASTIQDFSNYGYTF.

This clonotype has just a few counts. The CDR3 is CASQLGSNQPQHF. CDR3 nucleotides: TGTGCCAGTCAACTGGGTAGCAATCAGCCCCAGCATTTT. V gene TRBV19 combines with J gene TRBJ1-5; D is undetermined. The CDR3 is 13 residues long. The V gene's germline CDR1 is LNHDA and CDR2 SQIVND (reference sequence). The ends were cut back, 8 bases at V and 0 bases at J, with 8 bases in the middle.

The chain joins TRBV7-6 to TRBJ1-3; TRBD1 agrees at 7 bases. CDR3 size: 16 residues. Trimming removed 7 bases from V and 1 base from J; junction bases left unmatched: 10. CDR1 and CDR2 from the germline V gene are SGHVS and FNYEAQ. The CDR3 nucleotides are TGTGCCAGCACCCTCGTTTCAGGGGGTTCTGGAAACACCATATATTTT. Residues: CASTLVSGGSGNTIYF. The full variable domain, with the rest looked up from reference TRBV7-6 and TRBJ1-3, is GAGVSQSPRYKVTKRGQDVALRCDPISGHVSLYWYRQALGQGPEFLTYFNYEAQQDKSGLPNDRFSAERPEGSISTLTIQRTEQRDSAMYRCASTLVSGGSGNTIYFGEGSWLTVV.

CDR3 in DNA: TGCAGTGCTAGAGATTTGGCGGCATCCACAGATACGCAGTATTTT. It yields the protein CSARDLAASTDTQYF. V usage is TRBV20-1 and J usage is TRBJ2-3, with unresolved D. This CDR3 comprises 15 residues. Germline V gene sequence: CDR1 DFQATT, CDR2 SNEGSKA (reference sequence). V was shortened by 0 bases and J by 2 bases, with 12 bases between the two germline ends.

This clonotype has just a few counts. The V call is TRBV7-8, the J call TRBJ2-1; 10 nucleotides align to TRBD2. The junction had 9 bases not matched to a gene; V was cut back by 11 bases and J by 5 bases. The germline V gene has CDR1 SGHVS and CDR2 FQNEAQ. The CDR3 loop spans 14 amino acids. The CDR3 spells CACGLAGVNNEQFF. The DNA for the CDR3 is TGTGCCTGCGGGCTAGCGGGAGTGAACAATGAGCAGTTCTTC.

The sample holds a few counts of this clonotype. One junction end disagrees with the germline gene, perhaps due to a read error. The chain carries TRBV12-5 and TRBJ1-4; D gene uncertain. This CDR3 spans 8 amino acids. CDR1 and CDR2 (germline): LGHNT, FRNRAP. DNA of the CDR3: TGTGCTAGTCTATATGGCGATTTT. Its translation: CASLYGDF.

This clonotype was recorded a few times. V is TRBV7-6 and J is TRBJ1-4; D may be TRBD1 (5 bases). V dropped 3 bases and J dropped 5 bases, with 16 bases sitting between them. CDR3 length equals 16 residues. CDR1 is SGHVS and CDR2 is FNYEAQ in the germline V gene. The CDR3 region is CASSFNPYGGNEKLFF. Written as DNA, the CDR3 is TGTGCCAGCAGCTTTAACCCCTATGGGGGGAATGAAAAACTGTTTTTT.

The V call is TRBV7-2, the J call TRBJ1-1, with TRBD1 as a possible D gene (6 bases). V was cut by 1 base and J by 0 bases, with 15 bases left in between. The germline V gene encodes CDR1 SGHTA and CDR2 FQGNSA. CDR3 size: 17 residues. This CDR3 is CASSLGGGGVVNTEAFF. The CDR3, as DNA: TGTGCCAGCAGCTTAGGGGGAGGGGGGGTAGTGAACACTGAAGCTTTCTTT.

The CDR3, as DNA: TGTGCCAGCAGTTTGACCGGCAGGGCTCCTGGCGAGCAGTACTTC. It is translated as CASSLTGRAPGEQYF. The chain is built from TRBV28 and TRBJ2-7; a possible D gene is TRBD1 (5 bases). This CDR3 has 15 amino acids. Germline loops: CDR1 MDHEN, CDR2 SYDVKM. Trimming cost V 3 bases and J 6 bases, with 18 bases left between them.

This chain links TRBV7-2 with TRBJ1-5, with D hard to call. The CDR3 is 16 amino acids. From germline, CDR1 is SGHTA and CDR2 FQGNSA. Deletions cut 2 bases from V and 0 bases from J, with 11 bases between. The CDR3 reads CASSLRSGYSNQPQHF. CDR3 nucleotide sequence: TGTGCCAGCAGCTTAAGATCCGGCTATAGCAATCAGCCCCAGCATTTT.

This clonotype was found many times. V usage is TRBV7-8 and J usage is TRBJ2-3; TRBD2 agrees at 10 bases. Germline values: CDR1 SGHVS, CDR2 FQNEAQ. With 4 bases clipped from V and 4 bases from J, the junction kept 17 bases outside the gene matches. The CDR3 spans 19 residues. In DNA, the CDR3 is TGTGCCAGCAGCTCAGGGGGTCTAGCGGGAGTAGGGAGGGCAGATACGCAGTATTTT. Its translation is CASSSGGLAGVGRADTQYF.

The sample holds one count of this clonotype. The V and J genes are TRBV7-6 and TRBJ2-7, with TRBD2 matching over 14 bases. The CDR3 is 15 amino acids. V gave up 5 bases and J gave up 5 bases; unmatched junction bases: 5. CDR1 is SGHVS, CDR2 FNYEAQ, per germline. CDR3 nucleotide sequence: TGTGCCAGCAGCACCCTGGGACTAGCGGGAGACGAGCAGTACTTC. It encodes CASSTLGLAGDEQYF.